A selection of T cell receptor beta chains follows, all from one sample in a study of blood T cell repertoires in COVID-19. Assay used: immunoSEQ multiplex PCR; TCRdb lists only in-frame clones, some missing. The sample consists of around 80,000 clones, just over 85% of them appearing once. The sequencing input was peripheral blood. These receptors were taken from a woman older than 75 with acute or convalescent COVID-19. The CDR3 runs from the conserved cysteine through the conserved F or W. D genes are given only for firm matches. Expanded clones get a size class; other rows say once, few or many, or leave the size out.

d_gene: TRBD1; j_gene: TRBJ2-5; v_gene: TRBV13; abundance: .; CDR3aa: CASSLTGGKTQYF; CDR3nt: TGTGCCAGCAGCTTAACAGGGGGAAAGACCCAGTACTTC
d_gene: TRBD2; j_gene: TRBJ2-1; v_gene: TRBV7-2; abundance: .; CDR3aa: CASSLAGGSGGVFEQFF; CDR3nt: TGTGCCAGCAGCTTAGCGGGTGGTAGCGGGGGGGTATTTGAGCAGTTCTTC
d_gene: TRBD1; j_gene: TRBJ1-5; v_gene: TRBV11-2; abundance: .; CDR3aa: CASSLGDRKQPQHF; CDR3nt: TGTGCCAGCAGTCTCGGGGACAGGAAGCAGCCCCAGCATTTT
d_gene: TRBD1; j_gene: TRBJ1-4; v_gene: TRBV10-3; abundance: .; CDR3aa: CAISRTGGVEKLFF; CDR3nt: TGTGCCATCAGTCGAACAGGGGGCGTTGAAAAACTGTTTTTT
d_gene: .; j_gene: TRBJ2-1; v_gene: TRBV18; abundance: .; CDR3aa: CASSPRGGDEQFF; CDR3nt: TGTGCCAGCTCACCAAGGGGAGGCGATGAGCAGTTCTTC
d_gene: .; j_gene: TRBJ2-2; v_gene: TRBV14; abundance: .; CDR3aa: CASSPQGFGELFF; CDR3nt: TGTGCCAGCAGCCCGCAGGGTTTCGGGGAGCTGTTTTTT
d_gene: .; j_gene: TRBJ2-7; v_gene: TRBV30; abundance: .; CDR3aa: CAWSVKGPSEQYF; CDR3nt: TGTGCCTGGAGTGTCAAGGGGCCAAGCGAGCAGTACTTC
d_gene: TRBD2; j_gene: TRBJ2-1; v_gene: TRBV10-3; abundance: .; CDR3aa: CAIGSGGASNEQFF; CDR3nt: TGTGCCATCGGAAGCGGGGGGGCCTCCAATGAGCAGTTCTTC
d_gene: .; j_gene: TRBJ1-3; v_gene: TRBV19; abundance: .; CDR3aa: CASSTSNGGPFSGNTIYF; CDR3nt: TGTGCCAGTAGTACGTCCAACGGGGGACCCTTCTCTGGAAACACCATATATTTT
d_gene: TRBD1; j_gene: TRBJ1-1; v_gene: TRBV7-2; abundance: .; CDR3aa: CASSFSGTGATEAFF; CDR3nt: TGTGCCAGCAGCTTCTCCGGGACAGGGGCCACTGAAGCTTTCTTT
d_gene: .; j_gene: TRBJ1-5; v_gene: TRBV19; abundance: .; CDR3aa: CASSQEYQPQHF; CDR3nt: TGTGCCAGTAGCCAAGAGTATCAGCCCCAGCATTTT
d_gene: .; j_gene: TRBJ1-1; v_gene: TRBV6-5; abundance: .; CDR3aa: CASSPDRGTEAFF; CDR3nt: TGTGCCAGCAGTCCAGATCGAGGCACTGAAGCTTTCTTT
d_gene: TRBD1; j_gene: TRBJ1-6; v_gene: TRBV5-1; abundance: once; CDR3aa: CASSSTGNNSPLHF; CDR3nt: TGCGCCAGCAGCTCGACAGGGAATAATTCACCCCTCCACTTT
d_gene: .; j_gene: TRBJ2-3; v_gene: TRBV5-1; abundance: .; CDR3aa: CASSLNLAADTQYF; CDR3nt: TGCGCCAGCAGCTTGAACTTAGCGGCAGATACGCAGTATTTT
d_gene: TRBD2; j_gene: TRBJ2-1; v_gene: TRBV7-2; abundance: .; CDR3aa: CASSPRTSGGHNEQFF; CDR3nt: TGTGCCAGCAGCCCACGGACTAGCGGGGGACACAATGAGCAGTTCTTC
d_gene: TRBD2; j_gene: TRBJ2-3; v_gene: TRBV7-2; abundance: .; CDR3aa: CASSFLAGGLTDTQYF; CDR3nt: TGTGCCAGCAGCTTTCTAGCGGGGGGTCTCACAGATACGCAGTATTTT
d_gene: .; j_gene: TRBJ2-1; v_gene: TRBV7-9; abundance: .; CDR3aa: CASNALGSSYNEQFF; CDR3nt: TGTGCCAGTAACGCGCTCGGGAGCTCCTACAATGAGCAGTTCTTC
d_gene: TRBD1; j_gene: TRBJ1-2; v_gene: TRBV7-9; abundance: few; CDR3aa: CASSPWDRDNYGYTF; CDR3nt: TGTGCCAGCAGCCCCTGGGACAGGGACAACTATGGCTACACCTTC
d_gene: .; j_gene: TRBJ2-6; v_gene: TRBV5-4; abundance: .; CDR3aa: CATPGIQGEPGANVLTF; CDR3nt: TGTGCCACCCCCGGAATCCAAGGGGAACCTGGGGCCAACGTCCTGACTTTC
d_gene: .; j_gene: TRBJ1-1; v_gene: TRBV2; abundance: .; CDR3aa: CASSEARLGRSFF; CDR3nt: TGTGCCAGCAGTGAAGCTCGGCTCGGGAGGAGTTTCTTT
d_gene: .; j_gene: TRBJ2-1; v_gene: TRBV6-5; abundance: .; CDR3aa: CASRGGPGSYNEQFF; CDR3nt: TGTGCCAGCAGGGGGGGGCCTGGGTCCTACAATGAGCAGTTCTTC
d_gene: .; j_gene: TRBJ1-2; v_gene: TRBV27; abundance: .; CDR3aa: CASRIAGGSYGYTF; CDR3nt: TGTGCCAGCAGAATAGCAGGAGGCTCATATGGCTACACCTTC
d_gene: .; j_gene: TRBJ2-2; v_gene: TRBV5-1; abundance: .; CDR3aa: CASSLPGGGTGELFF; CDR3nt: TGCGCCAGCAGCTTGCCGGGCGGCGGGACCGGGGAGCTGTTTTTT
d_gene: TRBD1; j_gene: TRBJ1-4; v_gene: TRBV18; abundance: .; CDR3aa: CASSPGQGRHEKLFF; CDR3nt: TGTGCCAGCTCCCCCGGACAGGGTCGACATGAAAAACTGTTTTTT
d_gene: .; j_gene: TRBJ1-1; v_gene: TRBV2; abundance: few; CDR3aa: CASNHGQTNTEAFF; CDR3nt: TGTGCCAGCAACCACGGACAAACGAACACTGAAGCTTTCTTT
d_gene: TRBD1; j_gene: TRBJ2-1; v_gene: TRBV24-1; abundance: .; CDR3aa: CATSDGGQRNEQFF; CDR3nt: TGTGCCACCAGTGATGGGGGACAGCGCAATGAGCAGTTCTTC
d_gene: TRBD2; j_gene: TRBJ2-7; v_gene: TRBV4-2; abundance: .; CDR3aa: CASSEGGGTYEQYF; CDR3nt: TGTGCCAGCAGCGAGGGCGGGGGAACCTACGAGCAGTACTTC
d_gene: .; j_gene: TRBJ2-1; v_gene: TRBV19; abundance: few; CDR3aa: CASSINPLANEQFF; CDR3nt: TGTGCCAGTAGTATCAACCCGCTAGCCAATGAGCAGTTCTTC
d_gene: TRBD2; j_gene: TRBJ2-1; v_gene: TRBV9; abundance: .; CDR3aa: CASSEPAGDPYEQFF; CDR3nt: TGTGCCAGCAGCGAACCAGCGGGAGACCCGTATGAGCAGTTCTTC
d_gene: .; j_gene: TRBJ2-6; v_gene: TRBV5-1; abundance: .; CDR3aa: CASSLGGPPGANVLTF; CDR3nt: TGCGCCAGCAGCTTGGGGGGCCCCCCTGGAGCCAACGTCCTGACTTTC
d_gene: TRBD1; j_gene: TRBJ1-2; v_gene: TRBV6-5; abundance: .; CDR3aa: CASRRKPGGADGYTF; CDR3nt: TGTGCCAGCAGGCGCAAACCAGGGGGCGCGGATGGCTACACCTTC
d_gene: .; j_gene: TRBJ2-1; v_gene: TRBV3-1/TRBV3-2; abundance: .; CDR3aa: CASSRPIQGRNEQFF; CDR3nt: TGTGCCAGCAGCCGCCCAATACAGGGGAGGAATGAGCAGTTCTTC
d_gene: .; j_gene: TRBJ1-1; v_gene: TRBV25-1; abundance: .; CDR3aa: CASSGTRVNTEAFF; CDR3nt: TGTGCCAGCAGTGGGACAAGAGTGAACACTGAAGCTTTCTTT
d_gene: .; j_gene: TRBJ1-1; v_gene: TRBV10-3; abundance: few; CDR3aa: CAISRQESTEAFF; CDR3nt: TGTGCCATCAGCCGACAGGAAAGCACTGAAGCTTTCTTT
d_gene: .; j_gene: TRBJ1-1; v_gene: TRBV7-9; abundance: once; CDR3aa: CASSFSNTEAFF; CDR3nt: TGTGCCAGCAGCTTTTCTAACACTGAAGCTTTCTTT
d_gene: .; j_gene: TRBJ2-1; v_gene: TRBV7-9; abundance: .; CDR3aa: CASSGQGGYNEQFF; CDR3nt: TGTGCCAGCAGTGGTCAGGGTGGCTACAATGAGCAGTTCTTC
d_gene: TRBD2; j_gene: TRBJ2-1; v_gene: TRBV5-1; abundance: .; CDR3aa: CASSLAEREGGNEQFF; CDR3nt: TGCGCCAGCAGCTTGGCCGAGCGGGAGGGAGGGAATGAGCAGTTCTTC